One sample yielded the 23 T cell receptor beta chains listed below, sequenced in a study of T cell responses to AZD1222 COVID-19 vaccine. Measured with immunoSEQ multiplex PCR; TCRdb has only the in-frame clones, and not every one. This sample has more than 150,000 clones, with 92% found just once. The sample consisted of peripheral blood, taken 28 days after the second AZD1222 dose. Receptor source: an adult who received the AZD1222 COVID-19 vaccine.

The V gene is TRBV11-2, the J gene TRBJ2-1; D could derive from TRBD1 or TRBD2 (6 bases each). The CDR3 length is 16 residues. The germline CDR1 and CDR2 sequences are SGHAT and FQNNGV. The V and J ends lost 1 base and 3 bases respectively, with 13 bases between them. The CDR3 bases are TGTGCCAGCAGCTTAGTTTGGGGGGCGAACTACAATGAGCAGTTCTTC. This sequence encodes CASSLVWGANYNEQFF.

The CDR3 DNA follows: TGTGCCAGCAGCTTAACGTACGGACAGGGGAAGAACGAGCAGTACTTC. It yields the protein CASSLTYGQGKNEQYF. The rearrangement links TRBV7-9 to TRBJ2-7, with 9 bases that match TRBD1. Trimming cost V 2 bases and J 5 bases; bases outside gene matches: 10. CDR3 size: 16 residues. The germline V gene encodes CDR1 SEHNR and CDR2 FQNEAQ (reference sequence). Variable domain in full (rest from reference TRBV7-9 and TRBJ2-7): DTGVSQNPRHKITKRGQNVTFRCDPISEHNRLYWYRQTLGQGPEFLTYFQNEAQLEKSRLLSDRFSAERPKGSFSTLEIQRTEQGDSAMYLCASSLTYGQGKNEQYFGPGTRLTVT.

The chain is built from TRBV30 and TRBJ1-6; TRBD1 agrees at 7 bases. The V segment lost 3 bases and the J segment 9 bases; nucleotides outside the gene matches: 5. CDR1 and CDR2 (germline): GTSNPN, SVGIG (reference sequence). The CDR3 consists of 13 residues. The CDR3 reads CAWRGQYISPLHF. The CDR3 DNA follows: TGTGCCTGGAGGGGACAGTACATTTCACCCCTCCACTTT.

V gene TRBV3-1 (or the pseudogene TRBV3-2) combines with J gene TRBJ1-4; TRBD1 agrees at 10 bases. The CDR3 totals 16 residues. V lost 4 bases, J lost 8 bases, and 10 bases stayed unmatched. Germline assignment: CDR1 LGHDT and CDR2 YNNKEL (reference sequence). CDR3 region: CASSPAPGQGREKLFF. The DNA of the CDR3 is TGTGCCAGCAGCCCAGCACCGGGACAGGGGAGGGAAAAACTGTTTTTT.

The chain couples TRBV19 to TRBJ1-4, with TRBD1 matching over 9 bases. The CDR3 has 14 residues. Germline CDR1 and CDR2: LNHDA and SQIVND (reference sequence). V trimming: 10 bases; J trimming: 8 bases; junction bases outside the gene matches: 11. CDR3 loop: CATRSWDRDEKLFF. The DNA for the CDR3 is TGTGCCACCCGGTCCTGGGACAGGGACGAAAAACTGTTTTTT.

V usage is TRBV18 and J usage is TRBJ2-1; 7 bases map to TRBD2. V gave up 3 bases and J gave up 5 bases; unmatched junction bases: 7. Germline V lookup: CDR1 KGHSH, CDR2 LQKENI. The CDR3 totals 15 residues. CDR3 sequence: CASSPSSGRDNEQFF. The DNA for the CDR3 is TGTGCCAGCTCACCGAGTAGTGGGAGGGACAATGAGCAGTTCTTC.

This sequence joins TRBV21-1 and TRBJ2-7. TRBV21-1 is a pseudogene. The CDR3 is 15 amino acids. The CDR3 region has the DNA TGTGCCAGCAGCATTGAGCCAAGGCCCTCCTACGAGCAGTACTTC. Its protein product is CASSIEPRPSYEQYF.

V is TRBV9 and J is TRBJ2-1; D tentatively reads TRBD1 or TRBD2 (6 bases each). V lost 6 bases, J lost 8 bases, and 24 bases lay in between. CDR1 is SGDLS, CDR2 YYNGEE, per germline. The CDR3 extends over 16 amino acids. The CDR3 nucleotides are TGTGCCAGCACCCTAGGGGGGAGTCCCTTGGACCATGAGCAGTTCTTC. Its protein is CASTLGGSPLDHEQFF.

The chain combines TRBV25-1 with TRBJ1-1; 8 bases line up with TRBD1. CDR1 and CDR2 from the germline V gene are MGHDK and SYGVNS. With V trimmed by 8 bases and J by 3 bases, 5 bases remained unmatched. The CDR3 covers 13 residues. In nucleotides, the CDR3 is TGTGCCAGCCTACAGGGGGTAGACACTGAAGCTTTCTTT. Its translation: CASLQGVDTEAFF.

The J gene is TRBJ2-1, the V gene TRBV7-9; 9 bases map to TRBD2. Germline loops: CDR1 SEHNR, CDR2 FQNEAQ (reference sequence). This CDR3 contains 16 residues. J gave up 0 bases and V 3 bases, and 3 bases lay outside the gene matches. The chain's CDR3 is CASSFASGNSYNEQFF. CDR3 DNA: TGTGCCAGCAGCTTTGCTAGCGGGAACTCCTACAATGAGCAGTTCTTC.

The gene calls are TRBV2 and TRBJ2-7; D may be TRBD1 (5 bases). Germline CDR1 is SNHLY and CDR2 is FYNNEI. V was pared by 8 bases and J by 4 bases, with 12 bases between. The length of the CDR3 is 12 residues. In DNA form, the CDR3 reads TGTGCCAGCCGAGAGACAGCTTACGAGCAGTACTTC. Translating gives CASRETAYEQYF.

In its sample, this clone was seen a few times. V gene TRBV19 combines with J gene TRBJ2-3, with D possibly TRBD2 on 6 matching bases. V lost 2 bases, J lost 2 bases, and 14 bases lay in between. This CDR3 contains 16 residues. CDR1 and CDR2 from the germline V gene are LNHDA and SQIVND (reference sequence). CDR3 sequence (DNA): TGTGCCAGTAGTATATTTTGGGACTCCGTCACAGATACGCAGTATTTT. Protein sequence: CASSIFWDSVTDTQYF.

Comment on this clone: At the DNA level, this CDR3 is encoded by other sequences in the same sample as well. The V call is TRBV18, the J call TRBJ1-5; 9 bases map to TRBD1. Germline values: CDR1 KGHSH, CDR2 LQKENI. J was trimmed by 2 bases and V by 2 bases; bases with no gene match: 4. The CDR3 contains 16 residues. CDR3 bases: TGTGCCAGCTCACCAGGGACAGGGAATCGCAATCAGCCCCAGCATTTT. Translation: CASSPGTGNRNQPQHF.

As to this clone: At one end the junction does not follow the germline gene, possibly because of a read error. The J gene is TRBJ2-1, the V gene TRBV2; TRBD1 aligns across 8 bases. The CDR3 is 11 residues long. Germline CDR1 and CDR2: SNHLY and FYNNEI. In DNA form, the CDR3 reads TGTGCCAGCAGTCAAGGGACAGGCGGAATCTTC. Translation: CASSQGTGGIF. The full variable domain, its missing parts supplied by reference TRBV2 and TRBJ2-1, is EPEVTQTPSHQVTQMGQEVILRCVPISNHLYFYWYRQILGQKVEFLVSFYNNEISEKSEIFDDQFSVERPDGSNFTLKIRSTKLEDSAMYFCASSQGTGGIFGPGTRLTVL.

This chain uses TRBV18 with TRBJ1-5, with a possible D match to TRBD1 (5 bases). The V end lost 4 bases, the J end lost 1 base, and 8 bases lay between the germline ends. Germline lookup yields CDR1 KGHSH and CDR2 LQKENI. The CDR3 contains 14 residues. CDR3 DNA sequence: TGTGCCAGCTCACAGGGGTCAAGCAATCAGCCCCAGCATTTT. It encodes CASSQGSSNQPQHF. The whole variable domain, remainder taken from reference TRBV18 and TRBJ1-5, is NAGVMQNPRHLVRRRGQEARLRCSPMKGHSHVYWYRQLPEEGLKFMVYLQKENIIDESGMPKERFSAEFPKEGPSILRIQQVVRGDSAAYFCASSQGSSNQPQHFGDGTRLSIL.

The chain links TRBV12-3 or TRBV12-4 to TRBJ1-5; D is unresolved. The CDR3 totals 13 residues. The ends were cut back, 6 bases at V and 0 bases at J, with 6 bases in the middle. For the CDR3, the DNA is TGTGCCAGCAGCCGGTATAGCAATCAGCCCCAGCATTTT. This encodes CASSRYSNQPQHF.

The J gene is TRBJ2-1, the V gene TRBV5-1, with 16 nucleotides matching TRBD2. Germline V gene data show CDR1 as SGHRS and CDR2 as YFSETQ. The CDR3 sequence is 15 residues long. Losses at the gene ends were 4 bases for V and 10 bases for J; bases not matched to a gene: 5. The CDR3 loop reads CASSQGLAGGGEQFF. The CDR3 DNA reads as TGCGCCAGCAGCCAGGGACTAGCGGGAGGGGGCGAGCAGTTCTTC.

The rearrangement joins TRBV2 to TRBJ2-6, with a tentative D call TRBD2 (5 bases). Germline V gene data show CDR1 as SNHLY and CDR2 as FYNNEI. The V and J ends lost 5 bases and 4 bases respectively, with 12 bases between them. CDR3 length: 15 residues. In nucleotides, the CDR3 is TGTGCCAGCAGTCTTCCTAGCCCCGGGGCCAACGTCCTGACTTTC. Translated, it gives CASSLPSPGANVLTF.

The chain is built from TRBV7-2 and TRBJ1-2; TRBD1 might be the D (6 bases). Between the trimmed V and J ends, which lost 1 base and 8 bases, there was a span of 20 bases. This CDR3 contains 16 residues. Germline lookup yields CDR1 SGHTA and CDR2 FQGNSA. CDR3 nucleotides: TGTGCCAGCAGCTTAGTAGTGGCAGGGGAGACGCACGGCTACACCTTC. As protein: CASSLVVAGETHGYTF.

J is TRBJ1-1 and V is TRBV5-1, with D hard to call. Germline V lookup: CDR1 SGHRS, CDR2 YFSETQ. V dropped 0 bases and J dropped 2 bases, with 8 bases sitting between them. This CDR3 spans 14 amino acids. Written as DNA, the CDR3 is TGCGCCAGCAGCTTGGGCACCTCTAACACTGAAGCTTTCTTT. Translating it yields CASSLGTSNTEAFF.

This clone was counted once. V gene TRBV6-5 combines with J gene TRBJ1-1; 11 bases align to TRBD1. The ends lost 6 bases at V and 7 bases at J; junction bases unmatched: 7. Germline V gives CDR1 MNHEY, CDR2 SVGAGI. CDR3 length: 14 residues. The CDR3 loop reads CASRQDRGPNEAFF. CDR3 nucleotide sequence: TGTGCCAGCAGACAGGACAGGGGGCCTAATGAAGCTTTCTTT.

The gene calls are TRBV6-5 and TRBJ2-3, with 9 bases matching TRBD1. The CDR3 length is 15 residues. Germline CDR1 and CDR2: MNHEY and SVGAGI. V lost 5 bases to trimming and J lost 1 base; unmatched junction nucleotides: 4. In nucleotides, the CDR3 is TGTGCCAGCAGTCCGGGACAGGGAGGCACAGATACGCAGTATTTT. The encoded protein is CASSPGQGGTDTQYF.

V gene TRBV25-1 combines with J gene TRBJ1-1; TRBD1 is a possible D gene (6 bases). V dropped 1 base and J dropped 5 bases, with 17 bases sitting between them. CDR3 size: 16 residues. The germline V gene has CDR1 MGHDK and CDR2 SYGVNS. CDR3 sequence: CASSESAGEGWTEAFF. The CDR3 region has the DNA TGTGCCAGCAGTGAATCGGCAGGGGAAGGATGGACTGAAGCTTTCTTT.